The source of this TCR beta chain is a study of blood T cell repertoires in COVID-19. Turning to the study itself: PBMCs, B-cell-depleted T cells, or T cells provided the cDNA or gDNA that made up the material.

Assay used: immunoSEQ multiplex PCR; TCRdb lists only in-frame clones, some missing. Of 150,000 to 200,000 clones listed, 80% to 90% are singletons. V lost 7 bases and J 0 bases, leaving 9 bases between the germline ends. The V gene's germline CDR1 is KGHDR and CDR2 SFDVKD. This CDR3 contains 14 residues. This clonotype was sampled from an elderly woman with COVID-19, enrolled during active disease. The V gene is TRBV24-1, the J gene TRBJ1-5; D call uncertain. Sequenced input: peripheral blood. The CDR3 DNA reads as TGTGCCACCAGCAGAAAGTATAGCAATCAGCCCCAGCATTTT. Protein product: CATSRKYSNQPQHF.